The 26 T cell receptor beta chains given below trace back to one sample, sequenced in a study of T cell responses to AZD1222 COVID-19 vaccine. Assay used: immunoSEQ multiplex PCR; TCRdb lists only in-frame clones, some missing. In the table there are about 130,000 clones, roughly 87% of which are singletons. The sample in question was peripheral blood, obtained on day 0 of MenACWY control vaccination. The receptors shown here come from an adult in good health.

This chain joins TRBV6-2 or TRBV6-3 and TRBJ2-7; 13 nucleotides align to TRBD2. The germline CDR1 and CDR2 sequences are MNHEY and SVGEGT. V shed 6 bases and J 4 bases; nucleotides not matched to a gene: 9. The length of the CDR3 is 16 residues. This CDR3 reads CASSYQLAGGRYEQYV. CDR3 DNA sequence: TGTGCCAGCAGCTATCAACTAGCGGGGGGGCGTTACGAGCAGTACGTC.

This rearrangement joins TRBV5-4 to TRBJ2-1; the D gene is possibly TRBD1 (5 bases). Trimming left V 1 base short and J 9 bases short, with 8 bases between. CDR1 is SGHNT and CDR2 is YYREEE in the germline V gene (reference sequence). CDR3 length: 12 residues. CDR3 sequence (DNA): TGTGCCAGCAGCTTGAGCAGGGTTGAGCAGTTCTTC. Translated: CASSLSRVEQFF.

This sequence joins TRBV11-2 and TRBJ1-4, with D uncertain. The CDR3 sequence is 15 residues long. V was shortened by 1 base and J by 3 bases, with 9 bases between the two germline ends. Germline V lookup: CDR1 SGHAT, CDR2 FQNNGV. The CDR3: CASSLAAGPNEKLFF. The CDR3 DNA sequence: TGTGCCAGCAGCTTAGCCGCCGGGCCTAATGAAAAACTGTTTTTT.

The V and J genes are TRBV7-2 and TRBJ1-6; D is unclear. This CDR3 has 15 residues. V was clipped by 3 bases and J by 6 bases, with 12 bases between them. The germline V gene has CDR1 SGHTA and CDR2 FQGNSA. Here the CDR3 DNA reads TGTGCCAGCAGCTTTAGTAACGTCCCTAATTCACCCCTCCACTTT. It codes for CASSFSNVPNSPLHF.

The gene calls are TRBV21-1 and TRBJ2-5; the D call TRBD1 from the table was never checked on the DNA. TRBV21-1 is assigned pseudogene status. The CDR3 runs 15 residues. CDR3 sequence reads: CASNTTGTGEETQYF. DNA of the CDR3: TGTGCCAGCAACACCACCGGGACAGGGGAAGAGACCCAGTACTTC.

The CDR3 DNA reads TGTGCCAGCAGTTTATCCGGGACAGGAGGCTACACCTTC. Encoded protein: CASSLSGTGGYTF. This rearrangement joins TRBV27 to TRBJ1-2; 8 positions match TRBD1. The CDR3 loop spans 13 amino acids. Germline trimming cut 0 bases from V and 8 bases from J; bases unmatched to any gene: 2. The germline gives CDR1 MNHEY, CDR2 SMNVEV (reference sequence).

CDR3 region: CASSLIKQRNTEAFF. Here the CDR3 DNA reads TGTGCCAGCAGCTTAATTAAACAGCGCAACACTGAAGCTTTCTTT. The rearrangement joins TRBV7-9 to TRBJ1-1; D gene unclear. The CDR3 contains 15 residues. Trimming cost V 2 bases and J 2 bases, with 12 bases left between them. Germline V lookup: CDR1 SEHNR, CDR2 FQNEAQ (reference sequence).

The V call is TRBV3-1 (or the pseudogene TRBV3-2), the J call TRBJ1-2, with D unclear. The V gene's germline CDR1 is LGHDT and CDR2 YNNKEL (reference sequence). The CDR3 contains 12 residues. V dropped 0 bases and J dropped 9 bases, with 8 bases sitting between them. In DNA form, the CDR3 reads TGTGCCAGCAGCCAAGATGCCAGGCGCTACACCTTC. Residues: CASSQDARRYTF.

The J gene is TRBJ1-2, the V gene TRBV3-1 (or the pseudogene TRBV3-2); D remains ambiguous. V lost 3 bases to trimming and J lost 9 bases, with 14 bases between them. Germline V gene lookup returns CDR1 LGHDT and CDR2 YNNKEL (reference sequence). The CDR3 has 13 amino acids. The CDR3 sequence: CASSHYALESYTF. The CDR3 DNA follows: TGTGCCAGCAGCCACTACGCTTTGGAGAGCTACACCTTC.

This clone was counted between two and nine times. This chain uses TRBV5-1 with TRBJ1-1; TRBD1 agrees at 10 bases. V shed 3 bases and J 6 bases; nucleotides not matched to a gene: 8. There are 15 residues in the CDR3. Looked up from germline, CDR1 is SGHRS and CDR2 is YFSETQ. The chain's CDR3 is CASSWGTGEIAEAFF. CDR3 bases: TGCGCCAGCAGCTGGGGGACAGGGGAAATAGCTGAAGCTTTCTTT.

This chain connects TRBV14 to TRBJ2-5; 10 bases line up with TRBD2. CDR1 and CDR2 (germline): SGHDN, FVKESK. V lost 1 base, J lost 0 bases, and 5 bases stayed unmatched. The CDR3 runs 17 residues. CDR3 sequence reads: CASSQGPSGRYQETQYF. The CDR3 DNA is TGTGCCAGCAGCCAAGGGCCTAGCGGGAGATACCAAGAGACCCAGTACTTC.

V usage is TRBV11-2 and J usage is TRBJ1-5; tentatively, D is TRBD1 (6 bases). With 5 bases removed from V and 2 bases from J, the gap between germline ends came to 10 bases. The CDR3 is 14 amino acids. CDR1 and CDR2 from the germline V gene are SGHAT and FQNNGV. The DNA for the CDR3 is TGTGCCAGCAGCCCCCGGACAGGCAATCAGCCCCAGCATTTT. Residues: CASSPRTGNQPQHF.

V and J are TRBV10-3 and TRBJ1-5; tentative D call: TRBD1 (5 bases). V gave up 6 bases and J gave up 0 bases, with 15 bases separating them. Germline V gene sequence: CDR1 ENHRY, CDR2 SYGVKD. This CDR3 region has 16 residues. The CDR3 here is CAISPAQGDSNQPQHF. The CDR3 nucleotides are TGTGCCATCAGCCCAGCCCAGGGTGATAGCAATCAGCCCCAGCATTTT.

V gene TRBV11-2 combines with J gene TRBJ2-2; 9 bases line up with TRBD1. V shed 8 bases and J 5 bases; nucleotides not matched to a gene: 6. The length of the CDR3 is 14 residues. The germline V gene encodes CDR1 SGHAT and CDR2 FQNNGV. The CDR3 DNA reads TGTGCCAGCTCTCGGACAGGGGTGACCGGGGAGCTGTTTTTT. It is translated as CASSRTGVTGELFF. Based on the CDR3 plus reference TRBV11-2 and TRBJ2-2, the full variable domain is EAGVAQSPRYKIIEKRQSVAFWCNPISGHATLYWYQQILGQGPKLLIQFQNNGVVDDSQLPKDRFSAERLKGVDSTLKIQPAKLEDSAVYLCASSRTGVTGELFFGEGSRLTVL.

J is TRBJ2-7 and V is TRBV29-1, with D perhaps matching TRBD2 (6 bases). The CDR3 has 13 amino acids. Trimming took 4 bases from V and 0 from J, leaving 10 bases between them. Germline V CDR1 and CDR2: SQVTM, ANQGSEA. In DNA, the CDR3 is TGCAGCGTTGGCGTGGGAGGCTCCTACGAGCAGTACTTC. Encoded protein: CSVGVGGSYEQYF.

CDR3 protein: CASSLRTGIDQPQHF. The CDR3 region has the DNA TGTGCCAGCTCACTACGGACAGGGATAGATCAGCCCCAGCATTTT. The gene calls are TRBV18 and TRBJ1-5; TRBD1 matches 8 bases. V dropped 4 bases and J dropped 5; count of bases not matched to a gene: 7. CDR3 size: 15 residues. Per the germline V gene, CDR1 is KGHSH and CDR2 is LQKENI.

This chain connects TRBV4-1 to TRBJ1-6; D is undetermined. V lost 2 bases to trimming and J lost 7 bases, with 18 bases between them. There are 17 residues in the CDR3. Germline V lookup: CDR1 MGHRA, CDR2 YSYEKL. The CDR3 is CASSQTHFRVHNSPLHF. The CDR3 region has the DNA TGCGCCAGCAGCCAAACCCACTTCCGGGTCCACAATTCACCCCTCCACTTT.

The chain couples TRBV28 to TRBJ2-1, with 7 nucleotides matching TRBD1. The J segment lost 3 bases and the V segment lost 4 bases, leaving 12 bases of the junction unmatched. Germline CDR1 is MDHEN and CDR2 is SYDVKM. The CDR3 has 17 amino acids. Here the CDR3 reads CASSSSPGQEDYNEQFF. In nucleotides, the CDR3 is TGTGCCAGCAGTTCCTCTCCCGGACAGGAAGACTACAATGAGCAGTTCTTC.

The chain couples TRBV6-6 to TRBJ2-1, with D possibly matching TRBD1 (5 bases). The CDR3 is 15 amino acids. The V end was cut by 4 bases, the J end by 1 base, with 11 bases between. Germline CDR1 reads MNHNY; CDR2 reads SVGAGI (reference sequence). CDR3 sequence: CASSSGAPSYNEQFF. The CDR3 region has the DNA TGTGCCAGCAGTTCTGGGGCGCCATCCTACAATGAGCAGTTCTTC.

The chain carries TRBV6-2 or TRBV6-3 and TRBJ1-6; the D is unclear. Germline loops: CDR1 MNHEY, CDR2 SVGEGT. The CDR3 contains 15 residues. The V end lost 3 bases, the J end lost 1 base, and 7 bases lay between the germline ends. CDR3 amino acids: CASSYGMSYNSPLHF. The CDR3 nucleotides read TGTGCCAGCAGTTATGGGATGTCCTATAATTCACCCCTCCACTTT.

Turning to this clone: Other DNA sequences from this sample encode an identical CDR3 as well. This chain uses TRBV7-2 with TRBJ1-5, with 7 bases lining up with TRBD1. CDR1 SGHTA and CDR2 FQGNSA come from the germline V gene. The ends lost 5 bases at V and 0 bases at J; junction bases unmatched: 4. The CDR3 runs 15 residues. The CDR3 bases are TGTGCCAGCAGCCTCCAGGGGGGTAGCAATCAGCCCCAGCATTTT. This codes for CASSLQGGSNQPQHF.

The chain links TRBV30 to TRBJ1-5, with 7 bases matching TRBD1. The CDR3 sequence is 16 residues long. Germline CDR1 GTSNPN, CDR2 SVGIG (reference sequence). J was trimmed by 2 bases and V by 0 bases; bases with no gene match: 7. CDR3 protein: CAWSVYKGTGNQPQHF. The CDR3 nucleotides read TGTGCCTGGAGTGTTTACAAGGGGACAGGCAATCAGCCCCAGCATTTT.

The CDR3 DNA reads TGTGCCAGCAGTTTAGGAGGGGGCACTGAAGCTTTCTTT. It specifies CASSLGGGTEAFF. V is TRBV28 and J is TRBJ1-1, with a tentative D call TRBD1 (6 bases). The germline V and J ends were trimmed by 2 bases and 4 bases, with 8 bases remaining between them. CDR1 is MDHEN and CDR2 is SYDVKM in the germline V gene. The CDR3 runs to 13 residues.

V is TRBV7-9 and J is TRBJ1-5, with 7 bases lining up with TRBD1. Germline-derived CDR1 and CDR2 are SEHNR and FQNEAQ (reference sequence). There are 14 residues in the CDR3. The ends lost 6 bases at V and 1 base at J; junction bases unmatched: 3. The CDR3 region is CASSEGQSNQPQHF. Here the CDR3 DNA reads TGTGCCAGCAGTGAGGGACAGAGCAATCAGCCCCAGCATTTT. The full variable domain, in which reference TRBV7-9 and TRBJ1-5 provide the parts outside the CDR3, is DTGVSQNPRHKITKRGQNVTFRCDPISEHNRLYWYRQTLGQGPEFLTYFQNEAQLEKSRLLSDRFSAERPKGSFSTLEIQRTEQGDSAMYLCASSEGQSNQPQHFGDGTRLSIL.

The chain is built from TRBV7-9 and TRBJ2-7; D unclear. Germline V CDR1 and CDR2: SEHNR, FQNEAQ (reference sequence). V lost 1 base, J lost 0 bases, and 7 bases lay in between. The CDR3 has 14 residues. CDR3 in amino acids: CASSLVGSSYEQYV. The DNA for the CDR3 is TGTGCCAGCAGCTTAGTTGGCAGCTCCTACGAGCAGTACGTC.

The chain joins TRBV11-3 to TRBJ1-1, with TRBD1 identical over 7 bases. Trimming at V came to 5 bases and at J to 0 bases, leaving 3 bases not matched to a gene. Germline V CDR1 and CDR2: SGHNT, YENEEA. This CDR3 region has 14 residues. This CDR3 is CASSPTGLNTEAFF. For the CDR3, the DNA is TGTGCCAGCAGCCCGACAGGGTTGAACACTGAAGCTTTCTTT.